Below are 23 T cell receptor beta chains sequenced from a single sample in a study of graft-versus-host responses after intestinal transplantation. Sequenced by immunoSEQ multiplex PCR; TCRdb stores in-frame clones only, minus some. The data show 90,000 to 130,000 clones, with around 92% seen just once and 1% to 1.5% held by the top ten. What these receptors recognize is not known. The source was unstimulated CD8+ T cells sorted from spleen or lymph node cells, collected before transplant. Receptors were obtained from a human donor who was the organ donor for an intestinal transplant.

The genes are TRBV28 and TRBJ2-3; D gene ambiguous. The CDR3 loop spans 15 amino acids. The V end lost 1 base, the J end lost 1 base, and 9 bases lay between the germline ends. The V gene's germline CDR1 is MDHEN and CDR2 SYDVKM. CDR3 in amino acids: CASSLSGGRTDTQYF. CDR3 DNA sequence: TGTGCCAGCAGTTTATCTGGCGGACGCACAGATACGCAGTATTTT.

Concerning this clone: The same CDR3 can be traced to other DNA sequences in this sample. The V and J genes are TRBV5-6 and TRBJ2-3; D is unresolved. Deletions cut 4 bases from V and 6 bases from J, with 9 bases between. The CDR3 has 12 residues. Per germline, CDR1 SGHDT and CDR2 YYEEEE. The chain's CDR3 is CASSPGADTQYF. For the CDR3, the DNA is TGTGCCAGCAGCCCCGGAGCTGATACGCAGTATTTT.

The gene calls are TRBV30 and TRBJ2-7, with unresolved D. The CDR3 runs to 12 residues. Germline CDR1 is GTSNPN and CDR2 is SVGIG (reference sequence). Trimming removed 0 bases from V and 1 base from J, with 4 bases in between. The chain's CDR3 is CAWSVNSYEQYF. CDR3 nucleotides: TGTGCCTGGAGTGTAAATTCCTACGAGCAGTACTTC.

This chain joins TRBV6-7 and TRBJ2-7, with D possibly matching TRBD1 (6 bases). TRBV6-7 is designated an ORF whose function remains uncertain. CDR3 length: 12 residues. CDR3 nucleotide sequence: TGTGTTCTGATACAGGGTCCCCACGAGCAGTACTTC. It translates to CVLIQGPHEQYF.

The rearrangement joins TRBV28 to TRBJ2-7; TRBD2 matches at 11 bases. V was pared by 5 bases and J by 6 bases, with 9 bases of the junction left unmatched. This CDR3 contains 15 residues. Germline V gene data show CDR1 as MDHEN and CDR2 as SYDVKM. The CDR3 bases are TGTGCCAGCAGTGCCCCACTAGCGGGAGATCCCGAGCAGTACTTC. It yields the protein CASSAPLAGDPEQYF.

The rearrangement links TRBV19 to TRBJ2-7; D not resolved. The germline CDR1 and CDR2 sequences are LNHDA and SQIVND (reference sequence). Trimming removed 1 base at V and 1 base at J, with 5 bases between. CDR3 length equals 13 residues. CDR3 protein: CASSIGGSYEQYF. As DNA, the CDR3 is TGTGCCAGTAGTATAGGGGGATCCTACGAGCAGTACTTC. The whole variable domain, remainder taken from reference TRBV19 and TRBJ2-7, is DGGITQSPKYLFRKEGQNVTLSCEQNLNHDAMYWYRQDPGQGLRLIYYSQIVNDFQKGDIAEGYSVSREKKESFPLTVTSAQKNPTAFYLCASSIGGSYEQYFGPGTRLTVT.

The chain uses TRBV27 and TRBJ1-1, with 9 bases aligning to TRBD1. V trimming: 6 bases; J trimming: 1 base; junction bases outside the gene matches: 3. This CDR3 is built from 14 residues. Germline assignment: CDR1 MNHEY and CDR2 SMNVEV (reference sequence). CDR3 in amino acids: CASRPGQGNTEAFF. The CDR3 nucleotides read TGTGCCAGCAGGCCGGGACAGGGGAACACTGAAGCTTTCTTT.

The chain links TRBV13 to TRBJ2-7, with D maybe TRBD1 (6 bases). Trimming left V 6 bases short and J 5 bases short, with 26 bases between. Germline CDR1 PRHDT, CDR2 FYEKMQ (reference sequence). There are 17 residues in the CDR3. The CDR3 spells CASSYTPNQGWSDEQYF. CDR3 sequence (DNA): TGTGCCAGCAGTTATACTCCGAACCAGGGGTGGAGCGACGAGCAGTACTTC.

This clone was counted once. The chain joins TRBV7-7 to TRBJ2-3; 9 bases line up with TRBD1. The CDR3 has 15 residues. The germline gives CDR1 SSHAT, CDR2 FNYEAQ (reference sequence). The V segment lost 5 bases and the J segment 6 bases; nucleotides outside the gene matches: 9. The CDR3 bases are TGTGCCAGCAGCCTCACGACAGGGGGTAGTGATACGCAGTATTTT. Translated: CASSLTTGGSDTQYF. Together with reference TRBV7-7 and TRBJ2-3, the CDR3 gives the full variable domain: GAGVSQSPRYKVTKRGQDVTLRCDPISSHATLYWYQQALGQGPEFLTYFNYEAQPDKSGLPSDRFSAERPEGSISTLTIQRTEQRDSAMYRCASSLTTGGSDTQYFGPGTRLTVL.

The rearrangement joins TRBV27 to TRBJ2-1; D may be TRBD2 (6 bases). Between the trimmed V and J ends, which lost 2 bases and 0 bases, there was a span of 8 bases. Per the germline V gene, CDR1 is MNHEY and CDR2 is SMNVEV (reference sequence). This CDR3 is 15 amino acids long. CDR3 residues: CASSLLASSYNEQFF. Written as DNA, the CDR3 is TGTGCCAGCAGTTTACTAGCGAGCTCCTACAATGAGCAGTTCTTC.

This rearrangement joins TRBV6-4 to TRBJ2-2; tentatively, D is TRBD2 (5 bases). Trimming stripped 4 bases from V and 2 bases from J, with 5 bases between. The CDR3 is made up of 13 amino acids. CDR1 MRHNA and CDR2 SNTAGT come from the germline V gene. The CDR3 protein is CASSGTNTGELFF. In nucleotides, the CDR3 is TGTGCCAGCAGTGGGACTAACACCGGGGAGCTGTTTTTT.

Only one count was recorded for this clone. The chain is built from TRBV7-8 and TRBJ2-5, with 10 bases fitting TRBD2. The CDR3 sequence is 15 residues long. Trimming at V came to 2 bases and at J to 5 bases, leaving 5 bases not matched to a gene. The V gene's germline CDR1 is SGHVS and CDR2 FQNEAQ. CDR3 protein: CASSLFLAGEETQYF. The CDR3, as DNA: TGTGCCAGCAGCTTATTCCTAGCGGGAGAGGAGACCCAGTACTTC.

The CDR3 sequence is CASSVEMGHNEQFF. The CDR3 DNA sequence: TGTGCCAGCAGCGTTGAGATGGGGCACAATGAGCAGTTCTTC. V usage is TRBV9 and J usage is TRBJ2-1; tentatively, D is TRBD1 (5 bases). CDR3 size: 14 residues. Germline V gives CDR1 SGDLS, CDR2 YYNGEE. The V and J ends lost 2 bases and 5 bases respectively, with 11 bases between them.

The V and J genes are TRBV12-5 and TRBJ2-5; TRBD2 is a possible D gene (6 bases). Germline V lookup: CDR1 LGHNT, CDR2 FRNRAP. Trimming pared 4 bases from V and 3 bases from J, leaving 12 bases between. This CDR3 spans 14 amino acids. Written as DNA, the CDR3 is TGTGCTAGTGGTTCCTTCCCGGGGGAAGAGACCCAGTACTTC. Translating it yields CASGSFPGEETQYF.

The chain links TRBV11-3 to TRBJ1-5; 10 bases map to TRBD1. This CDR3 comprises 19 residues. Per germline, CDR1 SGHNT and CDR2 YENEEA. With V trimmed by 3 bases and J by 0 bases, 11 bases remained unmatched. Here the CDR3 DNA reads TGTGCCAGCAGCTTCCCCCGGGACAGGGGAGGTAATAGCAATCAGCCCCAGCATTTT. Encoded protein: CASSFPRDRGGNSNQPQHF.

The gene calls are TRBV5-4 and TRBJ1-5; no clear D. Per the germline V gene, CDR1 is SGHNT and CDR2 is YYREEE (reference sequence). V was shortened by 1 base and J by 3 bases, with 8 bases between the two germline ends. The CDR3 has 14 residues. CDR3 nucleotides: TGTGCCAGCAGCTTGAGCGGAACCAATCAGCCCCAGCATTTT. Translation: CASSLSGTNQPQHF. Drawing the rest from reference TRBV5-4 and TRBJ1-5, the complete variable domain is ETGVTQSPTHLIKTRGQQVTLRCSSQSGHNTVSWYQQALGQGPQFIFQYYREEENGRGNFPPRFSGLQFPNYSSELNVNALELDDSALYLCASSLSGTNQPQHFGDGTRLSIL.

In DNA form, the CDR3 reads TGTGCCAGCAGCCGCCACGCCGAATCCCCCGAGCAGTACTTC. Residues: CASSRHAESPEQYF. V usage is TRBV7-8 and J usage is TRBJ2-7; D not certain. From germline, CDR1 is SGHVS and CDR2 FQNEAQ. The V end lost 5 bases, the J end lost 6 bases, and 17 bases lay between the germline ends. CDR3 length equals 14 residues.

This chain uses TRBV25-1 with TRBJ2-1; possible D gene TRBD2, 6 bases. The CDR3 spans 18 residues. Trimming took off 0 bases at V and 0 bases at J, with 15 bases between the two ends. From germline, CDR1 is MGHDK and CDR2 SYGVNS. The CDR3 DNA follows: TGTGCCAGCAGTGAATATATAACTAGCAGTAGCTCCTACAATGAGCAGTTCTTC. Translation: CASSEYITSSSSYNEQFF.

The chain has TRBV29-1 and TRBJ1-1; possible D gene TRBD1, 5 bases. V lost 5 bases and J lost 0, with 13 bases in between. Germline V CDR1 and CDR2: SQVTM, ANQGSEA. The CDR3 totals 14 residues. The chain's CDR3 is CSVSGTAMNTEAFF. CDR3 bases: TGCAGCGTTTCAGGGACCGCCATGAACACTGAAGCTTTCTTT.

This clone was counted once. V and J are TRBV19 and TRBJ1-1, with a possible D match to TRBD1 (5 bases). CDR1 is LNHDA, CDR2 SQIVND, per germline (reference sequence). V lost 2 bases, J lost 0 bases, and 13 bases lay in between. The length of the CDR3 is 16 residues. The CDR3, as DNA: TGTGCCAGTAGTATACTTGACAGCCGTATGAACACTGAAGCTTTCTTT. Translated, it gives CASSILDSRMNTEAFF.

V is TRBV7-9 and J is TRBJ1-3; 8 bases are a match to TRBD1. The V gene end was trimmed by 5 bases and the J gene end by 1 base; junction bases not matched to a gene: 13. Per the germline V gene, CDR1 is SEHNR and CDR2 is FQNEAQ (reference sequence). This CDR3 region has 18 residues. DNA for the CDR3: TGTGCCAGCAGCCGCTTTAGGACAGGGCCATTTTCTGGAAACACCATATATTTT. Translating it yields CASSRFRTGPFSGNTIYF. The entire variable domain, with the rest obtained from reference TRBV7-9 and TRBJ1-3, is as follows: DTGVSQNPRHKITKRGQNVTFRCDPISEHNRLYWYRQTLGQGPEFLTYFQNEAQLEKSRLLSDRFSAERPKGSFSTLEIQRTEQGDSAMYLCASSRFRTGPFSGNTIYFGEGSWLTVV.

The chain links TRBV7-9 to TRBJ1-2; 8 positions match TRBD1. The CDR3 sequence is 15 residues long. The V and J ends lost 2 bases and 3 bases, in that order; junction bases with no gene match: 5. Germline V lookup: CDR1 SEHNR, CDR2 FQNEAQ (reference sequence). CDR3 loop: CASSLYRGVDYGYTF. As DNA, the CDR3 is TGTGCCAGCAGCTTATACAGGGGGGTAGACTATGGCTACACCTTC.

The chain uses TRBV6-6 and TRBJ2-5; TRBD1 matches at 7 bases. This CDR3 spans 14 amino acids. CDR1 is MNHNY and CDR2 is SVGAGI in the germline V gene (reference sequence). V lost 7 bases, J lost 2 bases, and 7 bases stayed unmatched. CDR3 nucleotide sequence: TGTGCCAGCACGATCTTGGGACAGCAAGAGACCCAGTACTTC. It encodes CASTILGQQETQYF.